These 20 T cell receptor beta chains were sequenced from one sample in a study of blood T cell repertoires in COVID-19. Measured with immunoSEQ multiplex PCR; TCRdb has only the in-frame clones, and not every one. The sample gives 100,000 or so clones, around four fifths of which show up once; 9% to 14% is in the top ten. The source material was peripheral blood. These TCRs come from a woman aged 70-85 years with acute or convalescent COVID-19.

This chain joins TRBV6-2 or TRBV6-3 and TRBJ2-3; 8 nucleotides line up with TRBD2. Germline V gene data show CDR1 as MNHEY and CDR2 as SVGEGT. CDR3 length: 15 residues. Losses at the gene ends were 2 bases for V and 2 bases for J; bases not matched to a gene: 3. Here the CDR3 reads CASSYKRGYTDTQYF. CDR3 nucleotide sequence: TGTGCCAGCAGTTACAAGCGGGGGTACACAGATACGCAGTATTTT.

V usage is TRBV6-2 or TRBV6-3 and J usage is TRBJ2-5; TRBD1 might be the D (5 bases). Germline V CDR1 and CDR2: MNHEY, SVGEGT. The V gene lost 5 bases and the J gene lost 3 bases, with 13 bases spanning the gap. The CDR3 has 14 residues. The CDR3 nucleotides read TGTGCCAGCAGTAAAGGGGAAATGAAAGAGACCCAGTACTTC. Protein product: CASSKGEMKETQYF.

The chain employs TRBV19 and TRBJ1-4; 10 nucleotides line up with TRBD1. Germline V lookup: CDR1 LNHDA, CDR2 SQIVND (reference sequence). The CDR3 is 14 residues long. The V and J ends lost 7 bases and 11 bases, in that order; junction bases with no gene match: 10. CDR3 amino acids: CASKVGQGSGKLFF. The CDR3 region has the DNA TGTGCCAGTAAGGTGGGACAGGGGAGTGGCAAACTGTTTTTT.

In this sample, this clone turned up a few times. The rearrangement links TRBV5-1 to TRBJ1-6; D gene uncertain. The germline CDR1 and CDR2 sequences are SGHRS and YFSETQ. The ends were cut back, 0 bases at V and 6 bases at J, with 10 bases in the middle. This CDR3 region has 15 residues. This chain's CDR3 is CASSLGVGGNSPLHF. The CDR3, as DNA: TGCGCCAGCAGCTTGGGGGTTGGCGGTAATTCACCCCTCCACTTT.

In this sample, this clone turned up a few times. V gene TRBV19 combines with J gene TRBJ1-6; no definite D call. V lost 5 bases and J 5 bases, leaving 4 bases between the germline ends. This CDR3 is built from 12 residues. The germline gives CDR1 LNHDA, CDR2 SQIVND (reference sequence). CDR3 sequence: CASSPHNSPLHF. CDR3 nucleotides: TGTGCCAGTAGTCCTCATAATTCACCCCTCCACTTT. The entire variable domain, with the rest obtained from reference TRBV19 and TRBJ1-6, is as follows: DGGITQSPKYLFRKEGQNVTLSCEQNLNHDAMYWYRQDPGQGLRLIYYSQIVNDFQKGDIAEGYSVSREKKESFPLTVTSAQKNPTAFYLCASSPHNSPLHFGNGTRLTVT.

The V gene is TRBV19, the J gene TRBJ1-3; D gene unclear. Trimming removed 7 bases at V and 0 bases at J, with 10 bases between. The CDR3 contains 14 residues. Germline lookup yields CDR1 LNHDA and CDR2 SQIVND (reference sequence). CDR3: CASKRLYSGNTIYF. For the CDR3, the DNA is TGTGCCAGTAAGCGGCTGTACTCTGGAAACACCATATATTTT.

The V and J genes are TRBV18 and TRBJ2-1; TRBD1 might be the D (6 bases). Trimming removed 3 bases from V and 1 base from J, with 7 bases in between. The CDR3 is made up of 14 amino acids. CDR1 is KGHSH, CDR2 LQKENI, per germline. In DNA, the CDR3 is TGTGCCAGCTCACCCCAGGGGTCCTACAATGAGCAGTTCTTC. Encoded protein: CASSPQGSYNEQFF.

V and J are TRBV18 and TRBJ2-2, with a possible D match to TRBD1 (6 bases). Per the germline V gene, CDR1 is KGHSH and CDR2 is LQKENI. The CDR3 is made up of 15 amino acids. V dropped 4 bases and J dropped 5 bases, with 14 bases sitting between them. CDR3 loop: CASSQRAGETGELFF. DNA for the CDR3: TGTGCCAGCTCACAAAGGGCAGGGGAAACCGGGGAGCTGTTTTTT.

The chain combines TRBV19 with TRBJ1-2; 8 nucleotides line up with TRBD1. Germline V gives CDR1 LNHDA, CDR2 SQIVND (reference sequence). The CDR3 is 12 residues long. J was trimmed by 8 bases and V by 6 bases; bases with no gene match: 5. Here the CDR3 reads CASSPGGIGYTF. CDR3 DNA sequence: TGTGCCAGTAGCCCAGGGGGCATAGGCTACACCTTC.

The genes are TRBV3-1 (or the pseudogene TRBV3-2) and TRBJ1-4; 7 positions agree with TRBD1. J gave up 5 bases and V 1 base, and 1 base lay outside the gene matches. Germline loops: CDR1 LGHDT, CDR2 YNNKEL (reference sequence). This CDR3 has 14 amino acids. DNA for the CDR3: TGTGCCAGCAGCCAAGGCAGGGGGAATGAAAAACTGTTTTTT. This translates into CASSQGRGNEKLFF.

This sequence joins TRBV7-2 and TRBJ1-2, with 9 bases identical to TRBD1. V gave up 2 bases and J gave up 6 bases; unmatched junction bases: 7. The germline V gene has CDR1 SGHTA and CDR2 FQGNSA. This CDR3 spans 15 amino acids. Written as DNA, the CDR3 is TGTGCCAGCAGCTTAAAGGGACAGGGAAGCGATGGCTACACCTTC. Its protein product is CASSLKGQGSDGYTF.

The CDR3 sequence: CATSDLKGAIAGGHLYNEQFF. In DNA, the CDR3 is TGTGCCACCAGTGATTTGAAGGGTGCGATAGCGGGGGGTCACCTATACAATGAGCAGTTCTTC. This chain uses TRBV24-1 with TRBJ2-1, with TRBD2 matching over 10 bases. V lost 0 bases to trimming and J lost 4 bases; unmatched junction nucleotides: 17. Looked up from germline, CDR1 is KGHDR and CDR2 is SFDVKD. The CDR3 covers 21 residues.

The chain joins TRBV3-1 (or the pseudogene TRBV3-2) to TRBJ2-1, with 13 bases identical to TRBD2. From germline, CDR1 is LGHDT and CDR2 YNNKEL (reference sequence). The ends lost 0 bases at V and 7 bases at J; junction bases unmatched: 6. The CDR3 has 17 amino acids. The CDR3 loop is CASSQDGGLAGRNEQFF. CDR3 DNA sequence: TGTGCCAGCAGCCAAGACGGGGGACTAGCGGGGAGGAATGAGCAGTTCTTC.

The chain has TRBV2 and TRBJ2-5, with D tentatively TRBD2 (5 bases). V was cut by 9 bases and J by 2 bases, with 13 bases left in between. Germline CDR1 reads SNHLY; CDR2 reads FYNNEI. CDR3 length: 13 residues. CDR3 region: CARNGEGQETQYF. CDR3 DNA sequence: TGTGCCAGAAATGGCGAGGGACAAGAGACCCAGTACTTC.

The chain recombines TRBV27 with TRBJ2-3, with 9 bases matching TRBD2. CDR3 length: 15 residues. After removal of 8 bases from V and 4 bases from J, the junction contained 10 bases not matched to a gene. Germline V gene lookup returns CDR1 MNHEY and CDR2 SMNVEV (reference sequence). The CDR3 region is CASRVAGGRPDTQYF. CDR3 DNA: TGTGCCAGCCGGGTTGCGGGGGGGCGTCCAGATACGCAGTATTTT.

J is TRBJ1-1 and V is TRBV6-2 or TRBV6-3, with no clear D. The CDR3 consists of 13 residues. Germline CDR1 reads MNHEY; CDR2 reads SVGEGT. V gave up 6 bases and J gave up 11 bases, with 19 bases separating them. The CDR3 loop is CASSPEVVAGAFF. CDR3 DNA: TGTGCCAGCAGCCCCGAGGTGGTGGCCGGGGCTTTCTTT.

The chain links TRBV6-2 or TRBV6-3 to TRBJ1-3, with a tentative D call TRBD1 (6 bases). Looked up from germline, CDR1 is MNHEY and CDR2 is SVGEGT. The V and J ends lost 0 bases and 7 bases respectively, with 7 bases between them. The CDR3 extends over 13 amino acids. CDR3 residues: CASSYSQGNTIYF. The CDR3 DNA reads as TGTGCCAGCAGTTACTCCCAGGGGAACACCATATATTTT.

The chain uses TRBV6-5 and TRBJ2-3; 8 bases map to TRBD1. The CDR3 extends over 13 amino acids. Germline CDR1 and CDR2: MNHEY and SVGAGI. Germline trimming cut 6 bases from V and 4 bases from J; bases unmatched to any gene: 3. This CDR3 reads CASRQGAADTQYF. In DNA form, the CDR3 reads TGTGCCAGCAGGCAGGGGGCCGCAGATACGCAGTATTTT.

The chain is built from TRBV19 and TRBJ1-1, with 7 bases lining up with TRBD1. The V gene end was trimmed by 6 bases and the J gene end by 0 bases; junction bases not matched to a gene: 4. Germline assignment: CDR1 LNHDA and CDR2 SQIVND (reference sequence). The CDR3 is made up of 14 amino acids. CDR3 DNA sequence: TGTGCCAGTAGAATACAGGGGTTGAACACTGAAGCTTTCTTT. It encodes CASRIQGLNTEAFF.

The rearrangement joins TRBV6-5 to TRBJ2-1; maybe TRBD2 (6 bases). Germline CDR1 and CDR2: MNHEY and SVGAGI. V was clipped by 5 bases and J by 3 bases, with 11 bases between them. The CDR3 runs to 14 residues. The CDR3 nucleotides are TGTGCCAGCAGTCGGGACTCCGGCTACAATGAGCAGTTCTTC. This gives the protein CASSRDSGYNEQFF.